A selection of T cell receptor beta chains follows, all from one sample in a study of cytomegalovirus exposure and HLA in healthy donors. Generated by immunoSEQ multiplex PCR, the TCRdb table keeps only in-frame clones and is missing some. Found here are fewer than 250,000 clones, about 83% of them singletons; the top ten hold 2% to 3%. The sequenced material came from PBMCs. All receptors derive from a man aged 18 to 35 in good health and CMV-seronegative. Both conserved end residues are part of each CDR3. Each record gives: J gene, D gene, V gene, clone size, CDR3 DNA, CDR3 protein. D genes are given only for firm matches. Size tells how often a clone was seen (once, few, many) or the class of an expanded clone, and some rows leave it out.

j_call: TRBJ1-1
d_call: TRBD1
v_call: TRBV20-1
clone_size: -
cdr3_nt: TGCAGTGCTAACAGGGGGGAAGCTTTCTTT
cdr3_aa: CSANRGEAFF

j_call: TRBJ1-1
d_call: -
v_call: TRBV6-5
clone_size: once
cdr3_nt: TGTGCCAGCAGTTACGGGGGCGTGAACACTGAAGCTTTCTTT
cdr3_aa: CASSYGGVNTEAFF

j_call: TRBJ2-4
d_call: -
v_call: TRBV9
clone_size: -
cdr3_nt: TGTGCCAGCAGCGGACAGGCCCACATTCAGTACTTC
cdr3_aa: CASSGQAHIQYF

j_call: TRBJ1-5
d_call: TRBD1
v_call: TRBV28
clone_size: -
cdr3_nt: TGTGCCAGCAGACCTCGGGGACAGGATTATAATCAGCCCCAGCATTTT
cdr3_aa: CASRPRGQDYNQPQHF

j_call: TRBJ2-5
d_call: TRBD1
v_call: TRBV13
clone_size: -
cdr3_nt: TGTGCCAGCAGCCGACGGGACAGCCAGGAGACCCAGTACTTC
cdr3_aa: CASSRRDSQETQYF

j_call: TRBJ1-1
d_call: TRBD1
v_call: TRBV7-9
clone_size: -
cdr3_nt: TGTGCCAGCAGCTTAGACAGGGGGCCGACTGAAGCTTTCTTT
cdr3_aa: CASSLDRGPTEAFF

j_call: TRBJ1-2
d_call: -
v_call: TRBV30
clone_size: few
cdr3_nt: TGTGCCTGGATAGGGGACTTCTCTGGCTACACCTTC
cdr3_aa: CAWIGDFSGYTF

j_call: TRBJ2-5
d_call: -
v_call: TRBV9
clone_size: -
cdr3_nt: TGTGCCAGCAGCGGAAACTCCGGGGAGACCCAGTACTTC
cdr3_aa: CASSGNSGETQYF

j_call: TRBJ2-2
d_call: -
v_call: TRBV10-2
clone_size: -
cdr3_nt: TGCGCCAGCAGTGAGTCAGGGGCCACCGGGGAGCTGTTTTTT
cdr3_aa: CASSESGATGELFF

j_call: TRBJ2-7
d_call: TRBD1
v_call: TRBV12-5
clone_size: -
cdr3_nt: TGTGCTAGTTACGGACAGGGGACCTACGAGCAGTACTTC
cdr3_aa: CASYGQGTYEQYF

j_call: TRBJ2-5
d_call: -
v_call: TRBV7-9
clone_size: -
cdr3_nt: TGTGCCAGCAGCTTACGGGGTAGGGAGACCCAGTACTTC
cdr3_aa: CASSLRGRETQYF

j_call: TRBJ2-1
d_call: TRBD2
v_call: TRBV30
clone_size: -
cdr3_nt: TGTGCCTGGAATTGGCGGGAGTACAATGAGCAGTTCTTC
cdr3_aa: CAWNWREYNEQFF

j_call: TRBJ1-1
d_call: -
v_call: TRBV27
clone_size: -
cdr3_nt: TGTGCCAGCAGTTTTTGGGGCGGGGAGGCTGAAGCTTTCTTT
cdr3_aa: CASSFWGGEAEAFF

j_call: TRBJ2-2
d_call: -
v_call: TRBV7-9
clone_size: -
cdr3_nt: TGTGCCAGCAGCGGAGGGACCCCCTGGGAGCTGTTTTTT
cdr3_aa: CASSGGTPWELFF

j_call: TRBJ2-7
d_call: TRBD1
v_call: TRBV30
clone_size: -
cdr3_nt: TGTGCCTGGGATCCGGGACAGGGGGAGCCAAAGGGTCTAGCGTACGAGCAGTACTTC
cdr3_aa: CAWDPGQGEPKGLAYEQYF

j_call: TRBJ2-7
d_call: -
v_call: TRBV27
clone_size: few
cdr3_nt: TGTGCCACCCTATCGCGCGGGGATTACGAGCAGTACTTC
cdr3_aa: CATLSRGDYEQYF

j_call: TRBJ2-7
d_call: -
v_call: TRBV7-6
clone_size: -
cdr3_nt: TGTGCCAGCACGGACAGTTACTACGAGCAGTACTTC
cdr3_aa: CASTDSYYEQYF

j_call: TRBJ2-1
d_call: -
v_call: TRBV11-3
clone_size: -
cdr3_nt: TGTGCCAGCAGCTTAGGTTGGCAGGGAGGAGGATTGGATTACAATGAGCAGTTCTTC
cdr3_aa: CASSLGWQGGGLDYNEQFF

j_call: TRBJ2-7
d_call: TRBD1
v_call: TRBV28
clone_size: -
cdr3_nt: TGTGCCAGCAGTTTCGGGACAGGGGTCGAGCAGTACTTC
cdr3_aa: CASSFGTGVEQYF

j_call: TRBJ2-3
d_call: TRBD2
v_call: TRBV7-6
clone_size: -
cdr3_nt: TGTGCCAGCAGCTCTAAGCGGGGGGGCCTGGGAGATACGCAGTATTTT
cdr3_aa: CASSSKRGGLGDTQYF

j_call: TRBJ2-3
d_call: -
v_call: TRBV18
clone_size: -
cdr3_nt: TGTGCCAGCTCACCCCGGGACACAGATACGCAGTATTTT
cdr3_aa: CASSPRDTDTQYF

j_call: TRBJ2-7
d_call: -
v_call: TRBV27
clone_size: -
cdr3_nt: TGTGCCAGCAGTTTCTTGGGCCAGACCTACGAGCAGTACTTC
cdr3_aa: CASSFLGQTYEQYF

j_call: TRBJ2-5
d_call: -
v_call: TRBV19
clone_size: few
cdr3_nt: TGTGCCAGTAGTATTACCAGCGGAACCTACACGAATAAAGAGACCCAGTACTTC
cdr3_aa: CASSITSGTYTNKETQYF

j_call: TRBJ2-5
d_call: TRBD1
v_call: TRBV4-2
clone_size: -
cdr3_nt: TGTGCCAGCAGCCCCGGGGACAGGGACGGAGAGACCCAGTACTTC
cdr3_aa: CASSPGDRDGETQYF

j_call: TRBJ1-1
d_call: -
v_call: TRBV7-2
clone_size: few
cdr3_nt: TGTGCCAGCAGCTTAATGGGAGGCCACAACACTGAAGCTTTCTTT
cdr3_aa: CASSLMGGHNTEAFF

j_call: TRBJ2-6
d_call: TRBD1
v_call: TRBV9
clone_size: -
cdr3_nt: TGTGCCAGCAGCGTAGGAGGGGGCCGCCACTCTGGGGCCAACGTCCTGACTTTC
cdr3_aa: CASSVGGGRHSGANVLTF

j_call: TRBJ2-7
d_call: TRBD1
v_call: TRBV18
clone_size: -
cdr3_nt: TGTGCCAGCTCACCACGTATGGGACAGGACTCCTACGAGCAGTACTTC
cdr3_aa: CASSPRMGQDSYEQYF

j_call: TRBJ1-4
d_call: -
v_call: TRBV4-1
clone_size: -
cdr3_nt: TGCGCCAGCAGCCAAGTTCTAGCGCTTAATGAAAAACTGTTTTTT
cdr3_aa: CASSQVLALNEKLFF

j_call: TRBJ2-7
d_call: TRBD2
v_call: TRBV14
clone_size: -
cdr3_nt: TGTGCCAGCAGCCAGGAACTAGCGAATTCCTACGAGCAGTACTTC
cdr3_aa: CASSQELANSYEQYF

j_call: TRBJ1-5
d_call: TRBD1
v_call: TRBV28
clone_size: -
cdr3_nt: TGTGCCAGCAGCCCTCGGACAGGGGATGCCAATCAGCCCCAGCATTTT
cdr3_aa: CASSPRTGDANQPQHF

j_call: TRBJ2-5
d_call: -
v_call: TRBV9
clone_size: once
cdr3_nt: TGTGCCAGCAGCCCGTGGCAGGTCGCGCAGACCCAGTACTTC
cdr3_aa: CASSPWQVAQTQYF

j_call: TRBJ1-5
d_call: TRBD1
v_call: TRBV6-6
clone_size: -
cdr3_nt: TGTGCCAGCAGTTACTGGACAGGGGGCCAGCCCCAGCATTTT
cdr3_aa: CASSYWTGGQPQHF

j_call: TRBJ2-1
d_call: TRBD2
v_call: TRBV19
clone_size: -
cdr3_nt: TGTGCCACCTGCGGGAGCTCCTACAATGAGCAGTTCTTC
cdr3_aa: CATCGSSYNEQFF

j_call: TRBJ1-1
d_call: -
v_call: TRBV28
clone_size: once
cdr3_nt: TGTGCCAGCAGTTTAAGGTCCTTCAATAGAGGGACTGAAGCTTTCTTT
cdr3_aa: CASSLRSFNRGTEAFF

j_call: TRBJ2-7
d_call: -
v_call: TRBV4-3
clone_size: -
cdr3_nt: TGCGCCAGCAGCCAAGATGGGGGGAGCCCCTACGAGCAGTACTTC
cdr3_aa: CASSQDGGSPYEQYF

j_call: TRBJ2-7
d_call: TRBD2
v_call: TRBV6-5
clone_size: -
cdr3_nt: TGTGCCAGCAGTTACCCTGGGACTAGCGGAAGTCCCGAGCAGTACTTC
cdr3_aa: CASSYPGTSGSPEQYF

j_call: TRBJ1-2
d_call: -
v_call: TRBV4-3
clone_size: -
cdr3_nt: TGCGCCAGCAGCCAAGACCGGACAGAGGTTGGCTACACCTTC
cdr3_aa: CASSQDRTEVGYTF

j_call: TRBJ2-7
d_call: TRBD1
v_call: TRBV4-3
clone_size: -
cdr3_nt: TGCGCCAGCAGCGAAAGGCCAGGGGGCCTCTCCTACGAGCAGTACTTC
cdr3_aa: CASSERPGGLSYEQYF

j_call: TRBJ2-5
d_call: -
v_call: TRBV2
clone_size: -
cdr3_nt: TGTGCCAGCAGTCTTGGGGGGAGGGAGACCCAGTACTTC
cdr3_aa: CASSLGGRETQYF

j_call: TRBJ2-5
d_call: -
v_call: TRBV29-1
clone_size: once
cdr3_nt: TGCAGCGTTGTAAACCAGGGTTTCGGGGGGACCCAGTACTTC
cdr3_aa: CSVVNQGFGGTQYF

j_call: TRBJ2-7
d_call: TRBD2
v_call: TRBV7-9
clone_size: -
cdr3_nt: TGTGCCAGCAACTTAGGGCTAGCGGGAGGCGAGCAGTACTTC
cdr3_aa: CASNLGLAGGEQYF

j_call: TRBJ1-1
d_call: TRBD1
v_call: TRBV5-6
clone_size: -
cdr3_nt: TGTGCCAGCAGCCCAGGGGGCTGGGGGCGAAACACTGAAGCTTTCTTT
cdr3_aa: CASSPGGWGRNTEAFF

j_call: TRBJ1-5
d_call: TRBD1
v_call: TRBV2
clone_size: -
cdr3_nt: TGTGCCGGACAGCAGGACAGGGAGAATCAGCCCCAGCATTTT
cdr3_aa: CAGQQDRENQPQHF

j_call: TRBJ1-3
d_call: -
v_call: TRBV5-4
clone_size: -
cdr3_nt: TGTGCCAGCAGCTTGGCCGGGGGTTCCGGAAACACCATATATTTT
cdr3_aa: CASSLAGGSGNTIYF

j_call: TRBJ2-2
d_call: -
v_call: TRBV4-1
clone_size: -
cdr3_nt: TGCGCCAGCAGCCCCAGCCTGCGCGGCACCGGGGAGCTGTTTTTT
cdr3_aa: CASSPSLRGTGELFF

j_call: TRBJ2-7
d_call: TRBD1
v_call: TRBV5-1
clone_size: -
cdr3_nt: TGCGCCAGCAGCTTCGACAGGGACTACGAGCAGTACTTC
cdr3_aa: CASSFDRDYEQYF

j_call: TRBJ2-3
d_call: -
v_call: TRBV6-5
clone_size: -
cdr3_nt: TGTGCCAGCTGGGGGAGGACCCCAGATACGCAGTATTTT
cdr3_aa: CASWGRTPDTQYF

j_call: TRBJ2-3
d_call: TRBD1
v_call: TRBV2
clone_size: -
cdr3_nt: TGTGCCAGCATCCGGGACAGGGCTACAGATACGCAGTATTTT
cdr3_aa: CASIRDRATDTQYF

j_call: TRBJ1-6
d_call: -
v_call: TRBV30
clone_size: -
cdr3_nt: TGTGCCTGGGTCCGGGGAGGTCTCGACCGGTCACCCCTCCACTTT
cdr3_aa: CAWVRGGLDRSPLHF

j_call: TRBJ2-3
d_call: TRBD2
v_call: TRBV14
clone_size: -
cdr3_nt: TGTGCCAGCAGCAGACTAGCGGGAGGCCGCACAGATACGCAGTATTTT
cdr3_aa: CASSRLAGGRTDTQYF

j_call: TRBJ2-2
d_call: -
v_call: TRBV11-2
clone_size: once
cdr3_nt: TGTGCCAGCAGACTACTGAGCAGGACATTTGGCGGGGAGCTGTTTTTT
cdr3_aa: CASRLLSRTFGGELFF

j_call: TRBJ1-2
d_call: -
v_call: TRBV27
clone_size: -
cdr3_nt: TGTGCCAGCAGCCTCGGGGGGGGCCCCTATGGCTACACCTTC
cdr3_aa: CASSLGGGPYGYTF